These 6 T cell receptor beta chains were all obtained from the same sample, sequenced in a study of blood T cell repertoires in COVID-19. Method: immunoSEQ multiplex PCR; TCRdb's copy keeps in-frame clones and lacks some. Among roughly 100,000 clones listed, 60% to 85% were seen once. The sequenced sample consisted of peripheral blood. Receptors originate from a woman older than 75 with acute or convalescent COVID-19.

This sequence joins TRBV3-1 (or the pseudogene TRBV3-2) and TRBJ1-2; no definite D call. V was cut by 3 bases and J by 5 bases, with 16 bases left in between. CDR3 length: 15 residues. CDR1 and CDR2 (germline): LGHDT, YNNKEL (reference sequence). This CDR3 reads CASSHETSAAYGYTF. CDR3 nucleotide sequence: TGTGCCAGCAGCCACGAGACATCTGCCGCGTATGGCTACACCTTC.

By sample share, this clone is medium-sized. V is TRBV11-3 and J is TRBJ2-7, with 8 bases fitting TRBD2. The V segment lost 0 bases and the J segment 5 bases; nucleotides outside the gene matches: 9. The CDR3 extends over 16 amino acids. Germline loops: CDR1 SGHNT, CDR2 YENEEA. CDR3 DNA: TGTGCCAGCAGCTTAGATGGCCGGGAGGGCCGAGACGAGCAGTACTTC. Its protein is CASSLDGREGRDEQYF.

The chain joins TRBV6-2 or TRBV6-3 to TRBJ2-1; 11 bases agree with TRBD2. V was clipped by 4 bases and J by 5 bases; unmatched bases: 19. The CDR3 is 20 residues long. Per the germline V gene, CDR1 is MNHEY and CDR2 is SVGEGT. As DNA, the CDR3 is TGTGCCAGCAGTTCCCAGAATTTTACCCTTAGCGGGAGGGCAAACAATGAGCAGTTCTTC. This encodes CASSSQNFTLSGRANNEQFF.

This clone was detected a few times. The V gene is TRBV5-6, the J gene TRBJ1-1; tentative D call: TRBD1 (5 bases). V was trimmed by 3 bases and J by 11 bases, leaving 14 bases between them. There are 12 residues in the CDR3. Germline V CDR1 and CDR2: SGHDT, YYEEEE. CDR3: CASSSRRTRAFF. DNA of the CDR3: TGTGCCAGCAGCTCGAGGCGGACACGGGCTTTCTTT.

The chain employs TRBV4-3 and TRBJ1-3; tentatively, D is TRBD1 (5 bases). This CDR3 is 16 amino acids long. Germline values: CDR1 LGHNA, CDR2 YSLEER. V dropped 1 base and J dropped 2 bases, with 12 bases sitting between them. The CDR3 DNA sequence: TGCGCCAGCAGCCAAGCATTTCAGGGCCCTGGAAACACCATATATTTT. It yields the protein CASSQAFQGPGNTIYF.

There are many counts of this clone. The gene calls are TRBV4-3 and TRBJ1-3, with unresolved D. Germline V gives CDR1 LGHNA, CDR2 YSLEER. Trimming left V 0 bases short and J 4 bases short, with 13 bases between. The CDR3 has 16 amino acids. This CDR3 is CASSQDGPRSGNTIYF. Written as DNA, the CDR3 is TGCGCCAGCAGCCAAGATGGGCCCCGGTCGGGAAACACCATATATTTT.